This T cell receptor beta chain comes out of a study of cytomegalovirus exposure and HLA in healthy donors. Study conclusions and caveats: Most of the TCR beta V segments (in an earlier analysis) were productive either about 87% or about 30% of the time. The listing of roughly 160 TCR beta chains classed them as cytomegalovirus-associated.

Regarding this clone: The antigen remains undetermined.

The CDR3 loop spans 15 amino acids. The V gene end was trimmed by 4 bases and the J gene end by 6 bases; junction bases not matched to a gene: 9. CDR1 and CDR2 from the germline V gene are ENHRY and SYGVKD. PCR used 60 Vbeta primers and 13 Jbeta primers. TCRdb's table, derived via immunoSEQ multiplex PCR, lists solely in-frame clones and lacks some. The table lists 100,000 to 150,000 clones, roughly 88% of them singletons. The chain recombines TRBV10-3 with TRBJ1-5, with 7 bases matching TRBD1. Material for sequencing was PBMCs. The sequence was collected from a boy younger than 18 in good health and CMV-seronegative. As DNA, the CDR3 is TGTGCCATCAGTGGGGGAATGAGGGGGCTTCAGCCCCAGCATTTT. Translated, it gives CAISGGMRGLQPQHF.